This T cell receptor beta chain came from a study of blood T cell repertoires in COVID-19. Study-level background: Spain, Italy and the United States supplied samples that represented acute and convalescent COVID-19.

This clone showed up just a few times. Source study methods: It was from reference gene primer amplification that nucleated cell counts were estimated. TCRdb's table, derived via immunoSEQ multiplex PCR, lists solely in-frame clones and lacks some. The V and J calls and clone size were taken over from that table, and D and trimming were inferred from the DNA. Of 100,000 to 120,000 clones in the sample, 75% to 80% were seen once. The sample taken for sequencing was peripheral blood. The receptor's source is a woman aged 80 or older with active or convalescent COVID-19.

The CDR3, as DNA: TGTGCCAGCAGCTTGGGACGAACCCGGCAGGCTAATGAAAAACTGTTTTTT. Translating it yields CASSLGRTRQANEKLFF. The chain links TRBV5-4 to TRBJ1-4; D ambiguous. The CDR3 is 17 amino acids. Trimming removed 0 bases at V and 3 bases at J, with 15 bases between. The germline V gene encodes CDR1 SGHNT and CDR2 YYREEE (reference sequence).